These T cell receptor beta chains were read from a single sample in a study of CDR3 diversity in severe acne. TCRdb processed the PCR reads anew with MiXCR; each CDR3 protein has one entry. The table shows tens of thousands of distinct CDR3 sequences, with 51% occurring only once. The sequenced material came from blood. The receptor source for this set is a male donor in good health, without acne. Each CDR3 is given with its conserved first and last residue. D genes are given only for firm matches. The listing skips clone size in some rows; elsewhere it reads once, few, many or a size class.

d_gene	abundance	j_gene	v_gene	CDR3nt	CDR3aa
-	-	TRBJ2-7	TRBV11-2	TGTGTCAGCAGCTTAGACCGGGAGGGGGCGAGGGCCTACGAGCGGTACTTC	CVSSLDREGARAYERYF
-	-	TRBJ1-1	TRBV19	TGTGCCAGTAGTAAGGGCCCGGGGAACACTGAAGCTTTCTTT	CASSKGPGNTEAFF
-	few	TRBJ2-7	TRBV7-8	TGTGCCAGCAGCTTAGCGGATGTTAAGCAGTACTTC	CASSLADVKQYF
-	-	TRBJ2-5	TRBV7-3	TGTGCCAGCAGCTTACACGGGGACCAAGAGACCCAGTACTTC	CASSLHGDQETQYF
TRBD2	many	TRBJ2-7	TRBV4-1	TGCGCCAGCAGCCAAGCCGGGACTAGCGGAACCTACGAGCAGTACTTC	CASSQAGTSGTYEQYF
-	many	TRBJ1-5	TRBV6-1	TGTGCCAGCACCCGTCTTCTTAGCAATCAGCCCCAGCATTTT	CASTRLLSNQPQHF
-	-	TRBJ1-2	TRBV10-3	-	CAIRTSGTGTNEQFFGPGEGGYTF
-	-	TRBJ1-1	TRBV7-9	TGTGCCACCCGAAGGGCAGGCGACACTGAAGCTTTCTTT	CATRRAGDTEAFF
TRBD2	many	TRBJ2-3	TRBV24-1	TGTGCCACCAGTGATCAAGGACTGGTAGCGGGAGTCCCCGATACCTGG	CATSDQGLVAGVPDTW
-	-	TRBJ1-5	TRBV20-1	TGCAGTGCGGACATAGCGGGATTGAATCAGCCCCAGCATTTT	CSADIAGLNQPQHF
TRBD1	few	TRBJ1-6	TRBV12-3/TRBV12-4	TGTGCCAGCAGCTTGGGGACAGGGGTGAATAATTCACCCCTCCACTTT	CASSLGTGVNNSPLHF
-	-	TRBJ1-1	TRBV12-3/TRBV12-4	TGTGCCAGCAGTCCTCGTAGCGTGAACACTGAAGCTTTCTTT	CASSPRSVNTEAFF
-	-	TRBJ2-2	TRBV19	TGTGCCAGTAGTGAGCGGGAGCTGTTTTTT	CASSERELFF
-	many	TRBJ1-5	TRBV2	TGTGCCGGTGTTGACGTAATCAATCAGCCCCAGCATTTT	CAGVDVINQPQHF
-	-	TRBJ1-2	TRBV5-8	TGTGCCAGCACCGATTGGGGCTACACCTTC	CASTDWGYTF
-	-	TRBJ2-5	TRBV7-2	TGTGCCAGCAGCTTCCAACCGGAGTACCAAGAGACCCAGTACTTC	CASSFQPEYQETQYF
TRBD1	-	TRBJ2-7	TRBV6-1	TGTGCCAGTTGCAGGGGACAGGGAGGCGAGCAGTACTTC	CASCRGQGGEQYF
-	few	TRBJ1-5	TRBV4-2	TGTGCCAGCAGCTTTTCGACAGCGAATCAGCCCCAGCATTTT	CASSFSTANQPQHF
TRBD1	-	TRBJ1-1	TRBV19	TGTGCCAGTAGTGCCGGCGGACAGGGGAACACTGAAGCTTTCTTT	CASSAGGQGNTEAFF
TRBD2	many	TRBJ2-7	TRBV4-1	TGCGCCAGCAGCCAAGAAATATCGGGGGGGGCCGCCAACGAGCAGTACTTC	CASSQEISGGAANEQYF
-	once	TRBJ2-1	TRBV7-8	TGTGCCAGCAGTTTAGGGTTAGGCGGCAGCTCCTATGAGCAGTTCTTC	CASSLGLGGSSYEQFF
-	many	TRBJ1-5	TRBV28	TGTGCCAGCAGTTACCCTGAGGGGTCCCCGGTCGGGAATCAGCCCCAGCATTTT	CASSYPEGSPVGNQPQHF
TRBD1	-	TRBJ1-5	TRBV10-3	TGTGCCACCTACAGGGGTAGCAATCAGCCCCAGCATTTT	CATYRGSNQPQHF
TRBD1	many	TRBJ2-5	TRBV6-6	TGTGCCAGCAGTTACTCCACCTCAGGACAGGGAGTGGAGACCCAGTACTTC	CASSYSTSGQGVETQYF
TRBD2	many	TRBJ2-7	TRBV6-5	TGTGCCAGCAGTGGACTAGCGGGGGGCTACGAGCAGTACTTC	CASSGLAGGYEQYF
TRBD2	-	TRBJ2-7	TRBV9	TGTGCCAGCAGCGTATCGGGACTATGCTCCTACGAGCAGTACTTC	CASSVSGLCSYEQYF
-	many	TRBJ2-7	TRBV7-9	TGTGCCAGCAGCCCGACAGACTACGAGCAGTACTTC	CASSPTDYEQYF
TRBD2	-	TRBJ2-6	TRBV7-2	TGTGCCAGCAGCCTAAGTAGCGGGAGCTCTGGGGCCAACGTCCTGACTTTC	CASSLSSGSSGANVLTF
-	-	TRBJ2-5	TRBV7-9	TGTGCTAGCAGCCCGGAGGGACTGCTCCAAGAGACCCAGTACTTC	CASSPEGLLQETQYF
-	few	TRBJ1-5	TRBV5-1	TGCGCCAGCAGCTTGACAGGAGCAGATCAGCCCCAGCATTTT	CASSLTGADQPQHF
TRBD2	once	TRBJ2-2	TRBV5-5	TGTGCCAGCAGCTTGGGAGTCGGGGGGTTCGGGGAGCTGTTTTTT	CASSLGVGGFGELFF
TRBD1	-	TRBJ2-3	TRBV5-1	TGCGCCAGCAGCTACGCCAGGGGGCTCGGCACAGACACGCAGTATTTT	CASSYARGLGTDTQYF
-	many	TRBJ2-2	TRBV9	TGTGCCAGCAAAGCTGACTACGTGGGGACCAGGGAGCTGTTTTTT	CASKADYVGTRELFF
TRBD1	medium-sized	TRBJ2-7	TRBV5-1	TGCGCCAGCAGCTTGGGGACAGGGGTGTACGAGCAGTACTTC	CASSLGTGVYEQYF
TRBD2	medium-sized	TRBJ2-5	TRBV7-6	TGTGCCAGCAGCCCGGGGGGGACCCAGTACTTC	CASSPGGTQYF
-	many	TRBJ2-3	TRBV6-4	TGTGCCAGCAGTGAGGGCGGTTACACAGATACGCAGTATTTT	CASSEGGYTDTQYF